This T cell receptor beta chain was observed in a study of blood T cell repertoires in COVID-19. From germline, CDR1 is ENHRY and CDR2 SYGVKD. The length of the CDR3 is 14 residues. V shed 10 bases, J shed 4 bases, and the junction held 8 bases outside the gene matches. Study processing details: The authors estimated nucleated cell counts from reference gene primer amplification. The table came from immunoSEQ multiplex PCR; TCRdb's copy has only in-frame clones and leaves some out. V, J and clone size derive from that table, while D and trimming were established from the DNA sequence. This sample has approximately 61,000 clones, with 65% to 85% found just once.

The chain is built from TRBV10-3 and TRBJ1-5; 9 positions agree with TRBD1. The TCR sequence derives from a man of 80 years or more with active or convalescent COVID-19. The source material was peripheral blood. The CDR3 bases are TGTGCCACACAGGCCGGGACAGGGAATCAGCCCCAGCATTTT. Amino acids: CATQAGTGNQPQHF.